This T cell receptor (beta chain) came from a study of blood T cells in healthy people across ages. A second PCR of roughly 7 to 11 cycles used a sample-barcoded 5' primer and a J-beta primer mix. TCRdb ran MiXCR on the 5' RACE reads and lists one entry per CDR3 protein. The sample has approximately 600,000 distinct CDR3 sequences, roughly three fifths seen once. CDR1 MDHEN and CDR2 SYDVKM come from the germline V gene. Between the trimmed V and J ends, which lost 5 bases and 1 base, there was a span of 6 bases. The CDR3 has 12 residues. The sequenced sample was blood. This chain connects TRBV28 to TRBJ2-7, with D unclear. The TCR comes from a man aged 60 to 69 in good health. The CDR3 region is CASSGASYEQYF. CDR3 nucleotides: TGTGCCAGCAGTGGCGCGTCCTACGAGCAGTACTTC.